This T cell receptor beta chain was sequenced during a study of blood T cell repertoires in COVID-19. Method: immunoSEQ multiplex PCR; TCRdb's copy keeps in-frame clones and lacks some. The table has some 170,000 clones, about 80% seen once. The sample consisted of peripheral blood. The sequence was collected from a woman aged 70-85 years with acute or convalescent COVID-19.

The chain's CDR3 is CASSHREGGRDTQYF. DNA for the CDR3: TGTGCCAGCAGCCACAGGGAGGGCGGGAGAGATACGCAGTATTTT. The chain joins TRBV3-1 (or the pseudogene TRBV3-2) to TRBJ2-3, with 7 bases fitting TRBD2. The length of the CDR3 is 15 residues. V lost 3 bases and J lost 5; bases outside the gene matches: 8. The germline V gene encodes CDR1 LGHDT and CDR2 YNNKEL (reference sequence).